This T cell receptor (beta chain) is from a study of shared clonotypes between healthy human individuals (dated by TCRdb to 2019 to 2021). Context from the whole study: The cohort comprised two women and a few men aged 18 to 49 years. Blood TCR repertoires of five healthy adults were deeply sequenced to estimate repertoire size and the extent of clonotype sharing between individuals. To increase sequencing depth and limit assay-specific biases, TCR repertoire library preparation and sequencing were carried out by different laboratories using diverse techniques. Leukapheresis yielded between about 0.8 and 9.5 billion PBMCs per donor. The study at large found these results: The small number of donors limited the genetic and exposure-history diversity represented. Sampling was limited to blood, and TCR repertoires in tissue likely differ from TCR repertoires in blood. Based on pairwise subsampling, the degree of clonotype sharing among donors was expected to be affected by sequencing depth.

Healthy HIV-negative adults with no recently reported acute infections or vaccinations were included as donors. Every donor was a Caucasian adult residing in Nashville, Tennessee, USA. In the unsorted samples, 70 million to 90 million PBMCs were counted, and genomic DNA was extracted using the QIAamp DNA Blood Mini kit. After blood collection by leukapheresis, PBMCs were isolated using Ficoll-Histopaque density gradient centrifugation and then cryopreserved in the vapor phase of liquid nitrogen. Comments on this clone: Its antigen target is currently unknown. Qualities for individual bases were not recorded, and no much larger clone is one base off.

CDR1 and CDR2, looked up from the germline V gene, are MDHEN and SYDVKM. The V end loses 9 bases and the J end loses 0 bases, and a stretch of 15 bases separates them. Reading from cysteine to phenylalanine, the CDR3 counts 15 amino acids. The sequence is cut down to CDR3 DNA, 45 bases in frame from base 1. TCR CDR3 regions were amplified from genomic DNA by multiplex PCR using the deep immunoSEQ assay. For each cell subset, the extracted genomic DNA was distributed evenly across all wells of several immunoSEQ 96-well plates, and each plate served as one replicate. For unsorted PBMC, each replicate PCR was loaded with approximately 320 ng genomic DNA, equivalent to roughly 33,000 T cell genomes. Ten immunoSEQ deep assay plates were used to sequence unsorted PBMC genomic DNA. The purified libraries were quantified using a Qubit 3.0 fluorometer, sized with a Bioanalyzer 2100, and then quantified again using the KAPA Library Quantification kit. Every immunoSEQ 96-well plate was sequenced on a dedicated single-read 150-cycle Illumina NextSeq 550 flow cell. The original methods were these. Because only junctional sequences without quality scores were contained in the immunoSEQ output, filtering matching that applied to full-length reads could not be performed. To assign V/J genes and CDR3, sequences were annotated against IMGT germline references using PyIR, a Python wrapper for IgBLAST v1.9. Any read was removed if the V/J assignment was weak (E-value above 1e-6), the CDR3 was missing, or the read contained stop codons, out-of-frame junctions, or ambiguous translated residues. V3J clonotypes were defined as sequences sharing an identical inferred V gene, J gene, and CDR3 amino acid sequence. The percentage overlap between two repertoires was calculated by dividing the number of shared unique clonotypes by the size of the smaller repertoire. Repertoire richness was assessed with RTK rarefaction, the Chao1 estimator, and Recon v2.1 estimates of unobserved clonotypes. TCRdb limited this immuneACCESS table to in-frame rearrangements with V and J called. A share of clones is missing; checked studies link under half to unresolved V genes, and the rest is unexplained. The V and J calls and clone size were taken over from that table, and D and trimming were inferred from the DNA. Here the sample has around 440,000 clones; over 60% occur a single time. 12% of the sample is taken by the ten largest.

The sample comprised PBMCs. This sequence uses TRBV28 and TRBJ2-1; the D region may be TRBD1 or TRBD2, each matching 5 bases equally. The sequence was obtained from a woman aged 40-49 years in good health. Some clones in this sample may be carry-over from other donors' samples. The sequenced DNA is TGTGCCAGTTACACCTGGGGGAGCTCCTACAATGAGCAGTTCTTC. Its amino acids are CASYTWGSSYNEQFF.